This TCR beta chain was captured in a study of CD8+ T cells in alopecia areata. Looked up from germline, CDR1 is SGHDT and CDR2 is YYEEEE. This CDR3 comprises 14 residues. V lost 2 bases, J lost 7 bases, and 13 bases lay in between. Treatment given: oral pan-JAK inhibitor, 5-10 mg twice daily. Following extraction, RNA underwent reverse transcription to cDNA, which served as the sequencing template. Data came from immunoSEQ multiplex PCR; TCRdb stores just in-frame clones and leaves some out. The sample holds over 85,000 clones, 61% seen once. V is TRBV5-6 and J is TRBJ1-5; D call uncertain. This TCR was sampled from a human donor with alopecia areata. Sequenced here: CD8+ T cells sorted from blood, sampled at week 4, from a patient treated with tofacitinib. This CDR3 reads CASSFGVTGQPQHF. The CDR3 DNA sequence: TGTGCCAGCAGCTTCGGTGTGACGGGCCAGCCCCAGCATTTT.